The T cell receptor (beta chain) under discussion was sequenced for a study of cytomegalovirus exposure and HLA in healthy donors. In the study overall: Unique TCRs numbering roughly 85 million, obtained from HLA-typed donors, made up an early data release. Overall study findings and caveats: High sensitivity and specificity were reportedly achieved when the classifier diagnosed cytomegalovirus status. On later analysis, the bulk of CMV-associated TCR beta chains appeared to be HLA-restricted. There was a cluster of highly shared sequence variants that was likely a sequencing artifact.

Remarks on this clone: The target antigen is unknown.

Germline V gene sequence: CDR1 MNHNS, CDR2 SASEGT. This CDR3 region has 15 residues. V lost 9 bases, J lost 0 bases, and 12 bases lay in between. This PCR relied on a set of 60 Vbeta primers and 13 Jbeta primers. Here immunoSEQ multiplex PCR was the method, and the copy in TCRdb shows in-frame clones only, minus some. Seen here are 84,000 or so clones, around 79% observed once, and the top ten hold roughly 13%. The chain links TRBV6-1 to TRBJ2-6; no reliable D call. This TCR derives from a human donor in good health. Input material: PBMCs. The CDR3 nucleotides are TGTGCCAGTGAACCAGGAACCTCTGGGGCCAACGTCCTGACTTTC. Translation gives CASEPGTSGANVLTF.